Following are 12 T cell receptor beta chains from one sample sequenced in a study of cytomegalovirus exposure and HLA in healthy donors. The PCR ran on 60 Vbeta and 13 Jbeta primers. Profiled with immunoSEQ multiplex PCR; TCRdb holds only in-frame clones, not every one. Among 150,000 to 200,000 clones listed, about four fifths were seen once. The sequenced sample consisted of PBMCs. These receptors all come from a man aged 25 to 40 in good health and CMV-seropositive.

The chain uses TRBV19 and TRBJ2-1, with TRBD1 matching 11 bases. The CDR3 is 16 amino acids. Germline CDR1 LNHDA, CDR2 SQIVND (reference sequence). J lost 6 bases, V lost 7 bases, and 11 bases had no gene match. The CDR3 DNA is TGTGCCAGTACCCGCAGCCGGGACAGGGGGATCAATGAGCAGTTCTTC. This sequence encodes CASTRSRDRGINEQFF.

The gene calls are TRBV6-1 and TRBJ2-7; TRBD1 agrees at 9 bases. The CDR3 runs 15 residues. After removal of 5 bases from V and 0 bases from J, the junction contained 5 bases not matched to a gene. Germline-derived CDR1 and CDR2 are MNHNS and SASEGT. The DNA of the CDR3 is TGTGCCAGCAGTCTCGGGACAGGGAGCTCCTACGAGCAGTACTTC. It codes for CASSLGTGSSYEQYF.

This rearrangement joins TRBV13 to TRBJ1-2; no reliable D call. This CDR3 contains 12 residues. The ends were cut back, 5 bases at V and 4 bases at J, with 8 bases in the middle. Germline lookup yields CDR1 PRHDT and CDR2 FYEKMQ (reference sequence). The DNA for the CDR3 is TGTGCCAGCAGCCAAGCCCCCTATGGCTACACCTTC. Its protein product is CASSQAPYGYTF.

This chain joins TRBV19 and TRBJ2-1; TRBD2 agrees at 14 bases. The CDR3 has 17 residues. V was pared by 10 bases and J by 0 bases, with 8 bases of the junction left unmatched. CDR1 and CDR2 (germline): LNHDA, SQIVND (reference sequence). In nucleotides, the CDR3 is TGTGCCACCTGGGGACTAGCGGGGGCCCGCTCCTACAATGAGCAGTTCTTC. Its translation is CATWGLAGARSYNEQFF.

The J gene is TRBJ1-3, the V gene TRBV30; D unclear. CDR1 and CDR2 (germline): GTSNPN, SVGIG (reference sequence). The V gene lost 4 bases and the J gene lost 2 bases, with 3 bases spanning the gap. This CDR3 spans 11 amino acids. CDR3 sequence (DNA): TGTGCCTGGACCACTGGAAACACCATATATTTT. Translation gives CAWTTGNTIYF.

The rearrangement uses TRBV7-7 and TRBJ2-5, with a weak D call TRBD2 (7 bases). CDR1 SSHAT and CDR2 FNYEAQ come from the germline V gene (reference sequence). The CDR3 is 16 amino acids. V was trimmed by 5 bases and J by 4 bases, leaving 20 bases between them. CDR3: CASSPSGGGLRETQYF. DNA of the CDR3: TGTGCCAGCAGCCCTAGTGGGGGGGGCCTCAGAGAGACCCAGTACTTC.

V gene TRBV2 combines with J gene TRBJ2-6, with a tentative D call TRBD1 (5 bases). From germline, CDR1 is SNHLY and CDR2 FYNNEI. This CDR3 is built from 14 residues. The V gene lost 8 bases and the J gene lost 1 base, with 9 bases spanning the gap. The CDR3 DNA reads TGTGCCAGCCTGACAGAGTCTGGGGCCAACGTCCTGACTTTC. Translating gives CASLTESGANVLTF.

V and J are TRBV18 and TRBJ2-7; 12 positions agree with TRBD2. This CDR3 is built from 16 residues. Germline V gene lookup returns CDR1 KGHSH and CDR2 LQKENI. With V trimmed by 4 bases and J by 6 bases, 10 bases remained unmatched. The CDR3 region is CASSLSGGLAGREQYF. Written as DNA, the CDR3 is TGTGCCAGCTCACTCTCCGGAGGACTAGCGGGACGCGAGCAGTACTTC.

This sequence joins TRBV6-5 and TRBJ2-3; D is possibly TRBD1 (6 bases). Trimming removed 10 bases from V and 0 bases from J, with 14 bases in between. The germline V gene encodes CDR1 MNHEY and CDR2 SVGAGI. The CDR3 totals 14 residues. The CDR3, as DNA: TGTGCCACCAAGAACAGGGTAAGCACAGATACGCAGTATTTT. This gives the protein CATKNRVSTDTQYF.

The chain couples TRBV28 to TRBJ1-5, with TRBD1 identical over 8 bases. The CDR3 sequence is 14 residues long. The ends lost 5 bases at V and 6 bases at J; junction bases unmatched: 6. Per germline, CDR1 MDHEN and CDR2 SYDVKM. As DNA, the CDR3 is TGTGCCAGCAGTCGGACAGGGTTGATTCAGCCCCAGCATTTT. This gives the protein CASSRTGLIQPQHF.

CDR3: CASSFISDTEAFF. The DNA of the CDR3 is TGTGCCAGCAGTTTCATCTCGGACACTGAAGCTTTCTTT. The gene calls are TRBV27 and TRBJ1-1; D unclear. The V gene's germline CDR1 is MNHEY and CDR2 SMNVEV (reference sequence). V was shortened by 3 bases and J by 3 bases, with 8 bases between the two germline ends. The CDR3 sequence is 13 residues long.

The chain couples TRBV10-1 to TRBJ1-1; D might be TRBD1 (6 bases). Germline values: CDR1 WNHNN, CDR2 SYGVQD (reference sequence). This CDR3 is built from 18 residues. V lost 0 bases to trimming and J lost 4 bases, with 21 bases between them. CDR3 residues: CASSESTGGRGRSTEAFF. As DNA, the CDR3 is TGCGCCAGCAGTGAGTCGACGGGGGGCCGGGGTCGGAGCACTGAAGCTTTCTTT.